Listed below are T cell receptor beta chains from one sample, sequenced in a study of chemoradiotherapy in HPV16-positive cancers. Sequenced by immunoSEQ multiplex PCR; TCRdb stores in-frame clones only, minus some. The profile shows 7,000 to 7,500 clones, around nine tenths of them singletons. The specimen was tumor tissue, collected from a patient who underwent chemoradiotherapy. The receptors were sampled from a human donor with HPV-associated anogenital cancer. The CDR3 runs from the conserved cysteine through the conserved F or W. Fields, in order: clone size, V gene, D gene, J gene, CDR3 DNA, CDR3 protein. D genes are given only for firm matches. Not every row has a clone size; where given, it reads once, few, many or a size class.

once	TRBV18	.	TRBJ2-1	TGTGCCAGCTCACCCCGGGCACAGGAGCAGTTCTTC	CASSPRAQEQFF
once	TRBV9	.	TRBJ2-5	TGTGCCAGCAGCGTAAAGGCGGGACGGGGGGAGACCCAGTACTTC	CASSVKAGRGETQYF
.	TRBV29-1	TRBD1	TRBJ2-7	TGCAGCGCCCGGACAGGGACCAACGAGCAGTACTTC	CSARTGTNEQYF
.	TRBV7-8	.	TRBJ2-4	TGTGCCAGCAGCTTAGGAGGGCAGGGCCAAAACATTCAGTACTTC	CASSLGGQGQNIQYF
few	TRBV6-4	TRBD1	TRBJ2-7	TGTGCCAGCCGAGGGGACAGTCCCTACGAGCAGTACTTC	CASRGDSPYEQYF
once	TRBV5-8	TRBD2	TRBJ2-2	TGTGCCAGCAGCTTGGCCCGCTCTAGCGGGAACACCGGGGAGCTGTTTTTT	CASSLARSSGNTGELFF
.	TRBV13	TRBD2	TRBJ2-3	TGTGCCAGCAGCTCTAACTCGCAGACTAGCGGGAGTCGGGGAGATACGCAGTATTTT	CASSSNSQTSGSRGDTQYF
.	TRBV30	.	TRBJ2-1	TGTGCCTGGAGCACTCCGGGGGAGCAGTTCTTC	CAWSTPGEQFF
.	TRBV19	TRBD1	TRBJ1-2	TGTGCCAGTACCCCCGGGACAGGGGGTGACACCAACTATGGCTACACCTTC	CASTPGTGGDTNYGYTF
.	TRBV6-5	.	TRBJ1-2	TGTGCCAGCACCCCTTCCGGGCAGACAAATGGCTACACCTTC	CASTPSGQTNGYTF
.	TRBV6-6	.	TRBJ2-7	TGTGCCAGCATGAAGGGGGACGTCTACGAGCAGTACTTC	CASMKGDVYEQYF
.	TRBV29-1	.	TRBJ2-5	TGCAGCGTTATGTTAGGGACTCAAGAGACCCAGTACTTC	CSVMLGTQETQYF
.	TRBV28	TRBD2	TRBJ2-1	TGTGCCAGCAACAAAGCTAGCGGGGGATACAATGAGCAGTTCTTC	CASNKASGGYNEQFF
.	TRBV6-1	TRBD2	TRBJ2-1	TGTGCCAGCAGTGGATCCCCCGGACTAGCGGGAATTGGGAATGAGCAGTTCTTC	CASSGSPGLAGIGNEQFF
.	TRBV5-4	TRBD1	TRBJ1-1	TGTGCCAGCAGCTTGTCGGGGACAGTAATGGAGGAAGCTTTCTTT	CASSLSGTVMEEAFF
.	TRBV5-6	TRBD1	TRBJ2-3	TGTGCCAGCAGCGGGGGACAGGGTGTTACGCAGTATTTT	CASSGGQGVTQYF
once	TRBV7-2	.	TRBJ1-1	TGTGCCAGCAGCTTGCCTCTGAACACTGAAGCTTTCTTT	CASSLPLNTEAFF
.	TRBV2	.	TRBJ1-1	TGTGCCAGCAGTTCAGGGGCTCTCACTGAAGCTTTCTTT	CASSSGALTEAFF
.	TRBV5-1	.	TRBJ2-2	TGCGCCAGCAGCCCGGACGGGGGGCGGGACACCGGGGAGCTGTTTTTT	CASSPDGGRDTGELFF
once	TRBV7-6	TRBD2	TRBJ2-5	TGTGCCAGCAGCTTTCGACTAGCGGGGGGTGAGACCCAGTACTTC	CASSFRLAGGETQYF
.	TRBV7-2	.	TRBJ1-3	TGTGCCAGCAGCCCAGATTCTCGCACTGGAAACACCATATATTTT	CASSPDSRTGNTIYF
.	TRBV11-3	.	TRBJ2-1	TGTGCCAGCAGCTTAGGAACAGACCAAACCTACAATGAGCAGTTCTTC	CASSLGTDQTYNEQFF
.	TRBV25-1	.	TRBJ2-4	TGTGCCAGCAGTGAACGCGAAAACATTCAGTACTTC	CASSERENIQYF
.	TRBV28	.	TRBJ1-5	TGTGCCAGCAGACAGTCCAATCAGCCCCAGCATTTT	CASRQSNQPQHF
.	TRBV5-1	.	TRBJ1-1	TGCGCCAGCAGCCCCGGTGGGGGGAACACTGAAGCTTTCTTT	CASSPGGGNTEAFF
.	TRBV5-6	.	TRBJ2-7	TGTGCCAGCAGCGAAGGGGGACTATCCTACGAGCAGTACTTC	CASSEGGLSYEQYF
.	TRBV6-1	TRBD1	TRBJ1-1	TGTGCCAGCAGACAGGGGATGAACACTGAAGCTTTCTTT	CASRQGMNTEAFF
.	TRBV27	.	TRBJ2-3	TGTGCCAGCAGTTTAGGGGGGCAGGGCACAGATACGCAGTATTTT	CASSLGGQGTDTQYF
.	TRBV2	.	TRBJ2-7	TGTGCCAGCAGTGAAAGGGTGGACTACCTCTACGAGCAGTACTTC	CASSERVDYLYEQYF
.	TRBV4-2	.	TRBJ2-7	TGTGCCAGCAGCCAAGATCAAGGAACCTACGAGCAGTACTTC	CASSQDQGTYEQYF
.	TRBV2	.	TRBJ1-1	TGTGCCAGCAGTGAAGTAACAGGAGGGAACACTGAAGCTTTCTTT	CASSEVTGGNTEAFF
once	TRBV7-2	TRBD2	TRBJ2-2	TGTGCCAGCAGCTTCTTGAGACTAGCGGGATCCGGGGAGCTGTTTTTT	CASSFLRLAGSGELFF
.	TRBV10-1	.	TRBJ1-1	TGCGCCAGCAGCCCAGAGGGCCTTGCCCATGGCACTGAAGCTTTCTTT	CASSPEGLAHGTEAFF
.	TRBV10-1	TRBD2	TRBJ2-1	TGCGCCAGCAGTGGTTTGGCGGGAGGGCCTTCCTACAATGAGCAGTTCTTC	CASSGLAGGPSYNEQFF
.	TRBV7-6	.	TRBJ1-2	TGTGCCAGCAGCCCCACCTCTGGAGCCGGCTATGGCTACACCTTC	CASSPTSGAGYGYTF
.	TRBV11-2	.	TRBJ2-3	TGTGCCAGCAGCTTAGATCAGGAGAGTACGCAGTATTTT	CASSLDQESTQYF
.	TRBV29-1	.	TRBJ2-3	TGCAGCGTTGATCGGGGCGGGCTCGCAGATACGCAGTATTTT	CSVDRGGLADTQYF
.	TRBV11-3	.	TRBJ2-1	TGTGCCAGCAGCTTAGTTAGCACAGGGGGGGGATCTCGGCAGTTCTTC	CASSLVSTGGGSRQFF
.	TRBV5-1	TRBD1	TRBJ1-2	TGCGCCAGCAGCGCTCAACTCGGGACAGACTTTCTACGGGGCTACACCTTC	CASSAQLGTDFLRGYTF
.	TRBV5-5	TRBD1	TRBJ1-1	TGTGCCAGCAGCTCGACAGGGGGAGGGGGTGAAGCTTTCTTT	CASSSTGGGGEAFF
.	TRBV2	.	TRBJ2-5	TGTGCCAGCAGTCCCCGGGTCATGGGAGAGACCCAGTACTTC	CASSPRVMGETQYF
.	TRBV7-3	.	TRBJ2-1	TGTGCCAGCAGCGCTGGACTAGGGGGAGTCAATGAGCAGTTCTTC	CASSAGLGGVNEQFF
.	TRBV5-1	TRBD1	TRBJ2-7	TGCGCCAGCAGCCTCGACAACAGGGGGATGGAGCAGTACTTC	CASSLDNRGMEQYF
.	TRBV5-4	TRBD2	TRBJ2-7	TGTGCCAGCAGCTTGGAACTAGCGAAGCACTACGAGCAGTACTTC	CASSLELAKHYEQYF
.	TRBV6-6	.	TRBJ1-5	TGTGCCAGCAATAAGGGCAGCAATCAGCCCCAGCATTTT	CASNKGSNQPQHF
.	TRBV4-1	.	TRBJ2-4	TGCGCCAGCAGCCGGATTACAGGGAGCGCCAAAAACATTCAGTACTTC	CASSRITGSAKNIQYF
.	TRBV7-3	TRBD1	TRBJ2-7	TGTGCCAGCAGCCCAAGGGACAGGATGAAATACGAGCAGTACTTC	CASSPRDRMKYEQYF
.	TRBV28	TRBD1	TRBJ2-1	TGTGCCAGCAGTTTTAACATTAAACAGGGGGATAACAATGAGCAGTTCTTC	CASSFNIKQGDNNEQFF
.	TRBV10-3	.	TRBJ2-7	TGTGCCATCAGTGAATTGCGGAAGTACGAGCAGTACTTC	CAISELRKYEQYF
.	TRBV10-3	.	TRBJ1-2	TGTGCCACGCAATCATCCAACAACTATGGCTACACCTTC	CATQSSNNYGYTF
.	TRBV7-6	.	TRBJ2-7	TGTGCCAGCAGCCCCGAGACCGGGCTAGTGGGTTCCTACGAGCAGTACTTC	CASSPETGLVGSYEQYF
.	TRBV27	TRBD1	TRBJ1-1	TGTGCCAGCACGTCCGGGACAGGGGGCGGTCTAAGGGGGACTGAAGCTTTCTTT	CASTSGTGGGLRGTEAFF
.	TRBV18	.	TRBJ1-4	TGTGCCAGCTCACGAGACAGCCCTGCAACTAATGAAAAACTGTTTTTT	CASSRDSPATNEKLFF
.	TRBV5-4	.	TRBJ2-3	TGTGCCAGCAGCTTGGGGGGGGATAGACGGGCAGATACGCAGTATTTT	CASSLGGDRRADTQYF
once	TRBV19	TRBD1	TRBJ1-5	TGTGCCAGTAGTATGGGGGGACAGGGGGGAACGCCCCAGCATTTT	CASSMGGQGGTPQHF
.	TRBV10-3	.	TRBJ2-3	TGTGCCATCAGTGAGTCCAGGGCAGCTAGCACAGATACGCAGTATTTT	CAISESRAASTDTQYF